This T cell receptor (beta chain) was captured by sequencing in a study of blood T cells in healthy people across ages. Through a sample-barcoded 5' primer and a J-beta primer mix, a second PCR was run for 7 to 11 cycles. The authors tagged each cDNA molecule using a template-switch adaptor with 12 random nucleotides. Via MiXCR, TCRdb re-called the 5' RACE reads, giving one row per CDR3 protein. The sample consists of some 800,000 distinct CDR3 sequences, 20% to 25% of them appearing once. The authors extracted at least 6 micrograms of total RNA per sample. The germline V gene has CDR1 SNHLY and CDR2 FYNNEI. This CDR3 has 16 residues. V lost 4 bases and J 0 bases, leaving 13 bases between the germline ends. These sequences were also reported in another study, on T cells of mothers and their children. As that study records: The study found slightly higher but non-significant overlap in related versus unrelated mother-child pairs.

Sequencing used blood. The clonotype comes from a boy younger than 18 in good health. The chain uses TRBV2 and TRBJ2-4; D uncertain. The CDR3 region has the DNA TGTGCCAGCAGTGGGCGAACTCCGTTAGCCAAAAACATTCAGTACTTC. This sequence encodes CASSGRTPLAKNIQYF.